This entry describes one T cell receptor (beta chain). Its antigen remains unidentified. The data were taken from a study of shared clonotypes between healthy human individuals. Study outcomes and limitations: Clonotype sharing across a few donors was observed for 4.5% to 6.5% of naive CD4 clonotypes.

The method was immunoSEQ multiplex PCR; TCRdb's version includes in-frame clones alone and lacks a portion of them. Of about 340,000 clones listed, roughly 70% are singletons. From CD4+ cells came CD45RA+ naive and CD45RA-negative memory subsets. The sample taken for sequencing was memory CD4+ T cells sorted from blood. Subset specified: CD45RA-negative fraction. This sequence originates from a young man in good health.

The CDR3 here is CASSSDLLSYEQYF. The CDR3 DNA reads TGTGCCAGCAGCTCCGACTTACTATCCTACGAGCAGTACTTC. V usage is TRBV5-4 and J usage is TRBJ2-7; D call uncertain. Germline V lookup: CDR1 SGHNT, CDR2 YYREEE (reference sequence). The CDR3 spans 14 residues. V was shortened by 3 bases and J by 1 base, with 11 bases between the two germline ends.